A selection of T cell receptor beta chains follows, all from one sample in a study of a mutant IDH1 vaccine in newly diagnosed glioma. Repertoires were generated with immunoSEQ multiplex PCR, while TCRdb's copy carries only in-frame clones and drops some. The sample holds tens of thousands of clones, 82% seen once. Their antigens remain unidentified. Source: PBMCs, taken from a glioma patient whose treatment included an IDH1 peptide vaccine. Source of these receptors: a man aged 18 to 30 with glioma. Some clones in this sample may be carry-over from other donors' samples. Each CDR3 is given with its conserved first and last residue. The order of the fields is V gene, D gene, J gene, clone size, CDR3 protein, CDR3 DNA. D genes are given only for firm matches. For some rows the clone size is stated as once, few or many, or as a class when expanded; others skip it.

TRBV6-5,NA,TRBJ2-7,NA,CASSQGWHPEYF,TGTGCCAGCAGCCAGGGGTGGCATCCGGAGTACTTC
TRBV5-1,TRBD2,TRBJ2-3,NA,CASSYGTSGSTDTQYF,TGCGCCAGCAGTTATGGGACTAGCGGGAGCACAGATACGCAGTATTTT
TRBV7-8,TRBD1,TRBJ1-2,once,CASSTPGQGHYGYTF,TGTGCCAGCAGCACTCCGGGACAGGGACACTATGGCTACACCTTC
TRBV14,TRBD2,TRBJ2-2,NA,CASSQELAGGLTNTGELFF,TGTGCCAGCAGCCAAGAACTAGCGGGAGGCCTTACGAACACCGGGGAGCTGTTTTTT
TRBV7-9,NA,TRBJ1-1,NA,CASSLVAQGSEAFF,TGTGCCAGCAGCTTAGTCGCCCAGGGGTCTGAAGCTTTCTTT
TRBV4-3,TRBD1,TRBJ2-5,NA,CASSQEGLGQGETQYF,TGCGCCAGCAGCCAAGAAGGCCTGGGACAGGGGGAGACCCAGTACTTC
TRBV5-8,NA,TRBJ1-2,NA,CASSLVAIAAEAGISGYTF,TGTGCCAGCAGCTTGGTAGCGATTGCCGCAGAGGCAGGGATCTCTGGCTACACCTTC
TRBV7-8,TRBD2,TRBJ2-3,NA,CASSESAGVRADTQYF,TGTGCCAGCAGCGAATCAGCGGGAGTTAGGGCAGATACGCAGTATTTT
TRBV5-1,TRBD1,TRBJ2-6,once,CASSLGTGNFVSGANVLTF,TGCGCCAGCAGCCTCGGGACAGGGAATTTCGTCTCTGGGGCCAACGTCCTGACTTTC
TRBV5-6,NA,TRBJ2-6,NA,CASSPWVASGANVLTF,NA
TRBV10-3,NA,TRBJ2-7,NA,CAISESTGAPYEQYF,TGTGCCATCAGTGAGTCAACGGGGGCGCCCTACGAGCAGTACTTC
TRBV30,NA,TRBJ1-6,NA,CAWSVAVGSPLHF,TGTGCCTGGAGTGTGGCGGTAGGATCACCCCTCCACTTT
TRBV27,NA,TRBJ2-7,NA,CASSSSFKPYEQYF,TGTGCCAGCAGTTCCAGCTTTAAACCCTACGAGCAGTACTTC
TRBV7-2,NA,TRBJ2-1,NA,CASSRTGGRDEQFF,TGTGCCAGCAGCCGGACGGGGGGCCGCGATGAGCAGTTCTTC
TRBV27,NA,TRBJ1-2,NA,CASSLIGGAYGYTF,TGTGCCAGCAGTTTGATAGGGGGGGCCTATGGCTACACCTTC
TRBV6-6,TRBD1,TRBJ1-2,NA,CASSGQASNYGYTF,TGTGCCAGCAGCGGACAGGCGTCCAACTATGGCTACACCTTC
TRBV7-2,TRBD1,TRBJ1-1,NA,CASSLRAGGWGTEAFF,TGTGCCAGCAGCTTACGGGCAGGGGGTTGGGGCACTGAAGCTTTCTTT
TRBV10-3,NA,TRBJ2-7,once,CATIGSSSYEQYF,TGTGCCACCATTGGCAGTTCCTCCTACGAGCAGTACTTC
TRBV6-6,TRBD1,TRBJ1-1,NA,CASTRDREGGTEAFF,TGTGCCAGCACCAGAGACAGGGAGGGGGGCACTGAAGCTTTCTTT
TRBV28,NA,TRBJ2-2,once,CASSLRGPSGPTGELFF,TGTGCCAGCAGTTTAAGGGGGCCTAGCGGGCCTACCGGGGAGCTGTTTTTT
TRBV2,NA,TRBJ1-5,NA,CASRLTVSNQPQHF,TGTGCCAGCAGGCTGACAGTTAGCAATCAGCCCCAGCATTTT
TRBV11-3,NA,TRBJ2-2,NA,CASSLRSGITNTGELFF,TGTGCCAGCAGCCTTCGGTCAGGGATTACGAACACCGGGGAGCTGTTTTTT
TRBV28,TRBD2,TRBJ2-5,NA,CASSPTGTSGREETQYF,TGTGCCAGCAGTCCCACCGGGACTAGCGGGAGGGAGGAGACCCAGTACTTC
TRBV5-6,TRBD1,TRBJ2-4,NA,CASRLQGPENIQYF,TGTGCCAGCAGGCTACAGGGGCCGGAAAACATTCAGTACTTC
TRBV7-9,NA,TRBJ1-4,NA,CASTRTAASNEKLFF,TGTGCCAGCACCCGGACAGCCGCCTCTAATGAAAAACTGTTTTTT
TRBV2,NA,TRBJ1-2,NA,CASSDLGAWGYTF,TGTGCCAGCAGTGATCTGGGGGCTTGGGGCTACACCTTC
TRBV21-1,NA,TRBJ2-2,NA,CASSKEASGSRSGELFF,TGTGCCAGCAGCAAAGAGGCTAGCGGGAGTCGGTCCGGGGAGCTGTTTTTT
TRBV5-3,NA,TRBJ1-5,NA,CARSLGYSNQPQHF,TGTGCCAGAAGCTTGGGGTATAGCAATCAGCCCCAGCATTTT
TRBV6-1,TRBD1,TRBJ1-5,NA,CASSEWGQGYSNQPQHF,TGTGCCAGCAGTGAATGGGGACAGGGGTATAGCAATCAGCCCCAGCATTTT
TRBV5-6,TRBD2,TRBJ2-1,NA,CASSLPTSGANNEQFF,TGTGCCAGCAGCTTGCCGACTAGCGGGGCAAACAATGAGCAGTTCTTC